This TCR beta chain was recorded in a study of shared clonotypes between healthy human individuals. Study-level points and caveats: Only blood underwent sampling, and tissue repertoires likely differ. Clonotypes which were not shared had lower generation probabilities than clonotypes that all four donors shared.

Per the original methods: Filtering differed since immunoSEQ provided only junctions, with no quality scores. Here immunoSEQ multiplex PCR was the method, and the copy in TCRdb shows in-frame clones only, minus some. V and J calls and clone size follow that table, whereas D and trimming were derived from the DNA. Altogether around 2,000,000 clones are present, roughly 94% being singletons, with the ten largest covering 0.13%. Negatively enriched CD4+ T cells were divided by CD45RA into naive and memory. A word on this clone: No antigen is known for it.

CDR1 SGHTA and CDR2 FQGNSA come from the germline V gene. V was cut by 6 bases and J by 7 bases, with 15 bases left in between. The CDR3 extends over 14 amino acids. Material for sequencing was naive CD4+ T cells sorted from blood. Regarding subset: CD45RA+ positively selected. The sequence was obtained from a man aged 18 to 30 in good health. The chain carries TRBV7-2 and TRBJ1-4, with a possible D match to TRBD1 (6 bases). CDR3 amino acids: CASRLQGGGEKLFF. The CDR3 nucleotides are TGTGCCAGCAGGCTACAGGGTGGGGGTGAAAAACTGTTTTTT.